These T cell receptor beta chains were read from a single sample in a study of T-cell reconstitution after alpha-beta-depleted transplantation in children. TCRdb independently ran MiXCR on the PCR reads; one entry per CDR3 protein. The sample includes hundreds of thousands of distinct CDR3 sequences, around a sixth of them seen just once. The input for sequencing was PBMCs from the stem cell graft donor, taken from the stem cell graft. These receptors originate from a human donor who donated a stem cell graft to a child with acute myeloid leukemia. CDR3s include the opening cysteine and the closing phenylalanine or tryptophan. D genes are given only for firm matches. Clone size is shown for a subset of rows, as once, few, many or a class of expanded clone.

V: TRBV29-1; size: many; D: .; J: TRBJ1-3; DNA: TGCAGCGTTGGGGCAGGGGTCTCTGGAAACACCATATATTTT; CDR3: CSVGAGVSGNTIYF
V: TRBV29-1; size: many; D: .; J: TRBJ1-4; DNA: TGCAGCGGCAGGGGTGGGCCATCAACTAATGAAAAACTGTTTTTT; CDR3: CSGRGGPSTNEKLFF
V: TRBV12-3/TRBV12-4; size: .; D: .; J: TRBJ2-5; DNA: TGTGCCAGCAGGCTCTCCTCCAGGGTAGGGGAGACCCAGTACTTC; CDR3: CASRLSSRVGETQYF
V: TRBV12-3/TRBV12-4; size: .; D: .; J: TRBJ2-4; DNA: TGTGCCAGCAGCTCTAGGCAGGGTAACATTCAGTACTTC; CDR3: CASSSRQGNIQYF
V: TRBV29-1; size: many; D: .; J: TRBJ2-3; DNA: TGCAGCGTTGAAGATGAGGGGGGGGGCTACACAGATACGCAGTATTTT; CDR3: CSVEDEGGGYTDTQYF
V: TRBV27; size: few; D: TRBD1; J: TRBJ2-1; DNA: TGTGCCAGCAGTTTATGGGGACAGCACTCCTACAATGAGCAGTTCTTC; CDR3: CASSLWGQHSYNEQFF
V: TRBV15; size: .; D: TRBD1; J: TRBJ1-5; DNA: TGTGCCACCAGCAGAGATGTTGGGACAGGGGATCAGCCCCAGCATTTT; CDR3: CATSRDVGTGDQPQHF
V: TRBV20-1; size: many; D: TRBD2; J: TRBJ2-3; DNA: TGCAGTGCTAGGCTCCTCCGGGAGGGGAGGGCAGATACGCAGTATTTT; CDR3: CSARLLREGRADTQYF
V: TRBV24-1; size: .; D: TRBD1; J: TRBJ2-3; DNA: TGTGCCACCAGTGATACGAATTCTCTACCGGGACAGCAAGATACGCAGTATTTT; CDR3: CATSDTNSLPGQQDTQYF
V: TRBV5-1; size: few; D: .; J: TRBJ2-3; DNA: TGCGCCAGCAATTGGGGTAGCGGCACAGATACGCAGTATTTT; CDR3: CASNWGSGTDTQYF
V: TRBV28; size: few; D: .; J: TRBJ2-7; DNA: TGTGCCAGCAACCCCCAGGGGAATTCATACGAGCAGTACTTC; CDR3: CASNPQGNSYEQYF
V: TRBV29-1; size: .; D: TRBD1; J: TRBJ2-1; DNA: TGCAGCGTTGAATTTCAGGGGGCATCGAGCTCCTACAATGAGCAGTTCTTC; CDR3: CSVEFQGASSSYNEQFF
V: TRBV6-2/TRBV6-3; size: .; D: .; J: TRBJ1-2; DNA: TGTGCCAGCAGTTACTCGGAAAGTAGCTATGGCTACACCTTC; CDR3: CASSYSESSYGYTF
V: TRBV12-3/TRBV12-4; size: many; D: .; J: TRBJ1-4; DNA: TGTGCCAGCAGTCCCTCAGGGGTGGAACTGTTTTTT; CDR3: CASSPSGVELFF
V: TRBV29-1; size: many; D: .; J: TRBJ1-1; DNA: TGCAGCGTGGCGGGGTCAGAAGCTTTCTTT; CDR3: CSVAGSEAFF
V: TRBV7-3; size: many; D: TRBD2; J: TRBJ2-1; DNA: TGTGCCAGCAGCCCCACGCGGGGGAATGAGCAGTTCTTC; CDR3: CASSPTRGNEQFF
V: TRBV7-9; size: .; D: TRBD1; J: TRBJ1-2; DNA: TGTGCCAGCAGCCCTAAAGGCGTCGACAGGGGTCCCTATGGCTACACCTTC; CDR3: CASSPKGVDRGPYGYTF
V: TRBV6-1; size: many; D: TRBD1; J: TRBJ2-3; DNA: TGTGCCAGCTTTGACAGGGGGGGCACAGATACGCAGTATTTT; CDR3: CASFDRGGTDTQYF
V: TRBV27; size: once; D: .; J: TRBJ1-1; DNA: TGTGCCAGCAGTTTATCGTGTGGAGGGGAGGCTTTCTTT; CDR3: CASSLSCGGEAFF
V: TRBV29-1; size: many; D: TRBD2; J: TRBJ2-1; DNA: TGCAGCGTTGAAGACGCGGGGGGGAGGGACAATGAGCAGTTCTTC; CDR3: CSVEDAGGRDNEQFF